The source of this T cell receptor (beta chain) is a study of graft-versus-host responses after intestinal transplantation. Across the study: Transplant recipients had multivisceral, liver-intestinal, or isolated intestinal grafts. Every one of the recipients received anti-thymocyte globulin induction and afterwards took tacrolimus and steroids for 3 to 4 years. Study-level results: Recipient marrow contained GvH clones, some of which appeared first in ileum or blood.

About this clone itself: What it binds is not known.

The CDR3 length is 14 residues. The ends were cut back, 2 bases at V and 0 bases at J, with 7 bases in the middle. Germline V gene lookup returns CDR1 SGHDN and CDR2 FVKESK. Profiled with immunoSEQ multiplex PCR; TCRdb holds only in-frame clones, not every one. The table has approximately 99,000 clones, 80% to 95% seen once. This TCR derives from a human donor who was the organ donor for an intestinal transplant. V and J are TRBV14 and TRBJ1-1; D uncertain. The sample in question was unstimulated CD8+ T cells sorted from spleen or lymph node cells, obtained before transplant. In DNA form, the CDR3 reads TGTGCCAGCAGCCAATACGGTCTGAACACTGAAGCTTTCTTT. Amino acids: CASSQYGLNTEAFF.